The rows below give T cell receptor beta chains drawn from one sample of a study of T cell responses to AZD1222 COVID-19 vaccine. Generated by immunoSEQ multiplex PCR, the TCRdb table keeps only in-frame clones and is missing some. The sample includes some 90,000 clones, around 90% of them seen just once. Material: peripheral blood, obtained on day 0 of AZD1222 vaccination. The receptors stem from an adult in good health. Both conserved end residues are part of each CDR3. The D gene is left open where the match is weak. Some rows mark clone size as missing; the rest say once, few, many or name a class of expanded clone.

TGTGCCAGCTCACCCCGGGACGGATCCTACGAGCAGTACTTC CASSPRDGSYEQYF TRBV18 NA TRBJ2-7 NA
TGTGCCAGCAGTTACCAAGGGGGGGTACTCGGGGCAGCTTTCTTT CASSYQGGVLGAAFF TRBV6-5 NA TRBJ1-1 NA
TGTGCCACCGGTTACAGGGGTTGGGGTTCACCCCTCCACTTT CATGYRGWGSPLHF TRBV27 TRBD1 TRBJ1-6 NA
TGTGCCAGCAGTAGCAGGTGGGAGACCCAGTACTTC CASSSRWETQYF TRBV12-3/TRBV12-4 NA TRBJ2-5 NA
TGTGCCAGCAGTGAAGCGTTCACGCGCCAAGAGACCCAGTACTTC CASSEAFTRQETQYF TRBV6-1 NA TRBJ2-5 NA
TGCGCCAGCAGTCAATTCGGGGCAGTCTATGGCTACACCTTC CASSQFGAVYGYTF TRBV23-1 NA TRBJ1-2 once
TGTGCCAGCAGTTTAGAGGGCCGGGGGGGGCTGTTTTTT CASSLEGRGGLFF TRBV12-3/TRBV12-4 NA TRBJ1-4 once
TGCGCCAGCAGCCCACCAGTCACCGGGACAGGGGGAGAGACCCAGTACTTC CASSPPVTGTGGETQYF TRBV5-1 TRBD1 TRBJ2-5 NA
TGTGCCAGCAGCCAAGATCCGTGGACTAGCGGGAGTCGAAGCACCGGGGAGCTGTTTTTT CASSQDPWTSGSRSTGELFF TRBV3-1/TRBV3-2 TRBD2 TRBJ2-2 once
TGTGCCAGCTCACCACGGGTTGGGGCAGGAGAGACCCAGTACTTC CASSPRVGAGETQYF TRBV18 NA TRBJ2-5 NA
TGTGCCAGCTCTGGGGTAGGGAGCTACGAGCAGTACTTC CASSGVGSYEQYF TRBV6-6 NA TRBJ2-7 NA
TGCGCCAGCAGCTTGCAGCGGACTAGCACGAATGAGCAGTTCTTC CASSLQRTSTNEQFF TRBV5-1 TRBD2 TRBJ2-1 NA
TGTGCCTGGAGTGGGGGGCTTAGCAATCAGCCCCAGCATTTT CAWSGGLSNQPQHF TRBV30 NA TRBJ1-5 few
TGTGCCAGCAGCTTAGGGCAGGGGAACACCGGGGAGCTGTTTTTT CASSLGQGNTGELFF TRBV7-9 NA TRBJ2-2 once
TGTGCCAGCAGCAACCAGCCCCCCTCCTACAATGAGCAGTTCTTC CASSNQPPSYNEQFF TRBV21-1 NA TRBJ2-1 NA
TGTGCCAGCAGACCCCCCGGGGGTGGCACTCAGCCCCAGCATTTT CASRPPGGGTQPQHF TRBV7-2 NA TRBJ1-5 NA
TGCGCCAGCAGCCGAAGCCTTGACGTTATTAATTCACCCCTCCACTTT CASSRSLDVINSPLHF TRBV4-3 NA TRBJ1-6 NA
TGTGCCAGCAGCGCCCGACTAGCGCCTGCAGATACGCAGTATTTT CASSARLAPADTQYF TRBV7-9 TRBD2 TRBJ2-3 NA
TGTGCCAGCAGTTCCGACAGCCTGAGCGCCGGTCCGAATTATGGCTACACCTTC CASSSDSLSAGPNYGYTF TRBV28 NA TRBJ1-2 NA
TGTGCCAGCAGCCAGGGGACAGTCACTGAAGCTTTCTTT CASSQGTVTEAFF TRBV7-9 TRBD1 TRBJ1-1 NA
TGCGCCAGCTCCCCTCCGGGACAGGGTAATGAAAAACTGTTTTTT CASSPPGQGNEKLFF TRBV5-1 TRBD1 TRBJ1-4 few
TGCGCCAGCAGCTTGGGCCTAGCGGGCTCTTCCTACGAGCAGTACTTC CASSLGLAGSSYEQYF TRBV5-1 TRBD2 TRBJ2-7 NA
TGTGCCAGTAGTGACAGTTTAAATTCACCCCTCCACTTT CASSDSLNSPLHF TRBV19 NA TRBJ1-6 few
TGTGCCAGCAGCCAAAGGGGGTACAATGAGCAGTTCTTC CASSQRGYNEQFF TRBV3-1/TRBV3-2 NA TRBJ2-1 once
TGTGCCAGTAGTATCGGGACCCCAGATACGCAGTATTTT CASSIGTPDTQYF TRBV19 NA TRBJ2-3 NA
TGTGCCAGCAGAACCGATGGGACTAGCTTCTATGAGCAGTTCTTC CASRTDGTSFYEQFF TRBV27 TRBD2 TRBJ2-1 NA
TGTGCCTGGAGGGGCCAGAGTGGAAACACCATATATTTT CAWRGQSGNTIYF TRBV30 NA TRBJ1-3 NA
TGTGCCAGCAGGCGGGTCGTTATAAACAATGAGCAGTTCTTC CASRRVVINNEQFF TRBV2 NA TRBJ2-1 NA
TGTGCCAGCAGCTTCGGCCCCAGAGGGGGCAAGACCGGGGAGCTGTTTTTT CASSFGPRGGKTGELFF TRBV7-2 TRBD1 TRBJ2-2 NA
TGTGCCAGCAGCCCTAGTCTGTCGGGACAGTTTGCTGAAGCTTTCTTT CASSPSLSGQFAEAFF TRBV9 TRBD1 TRBJ1-1 NA
TGTGCCAGCTCACCACTTAGTGCCTATGGCTACACCTTC CASSPLSAYGYTF TRBV18 NA TRBJ1-2 NA
TGTGCCAGCAGCCAAGATGGCCGTCAGCCCCAGCATTTT CASSQDGRQPQHF TRBV3-1/TRBV3-2 NA TRBJ1-5 NA
TGTGCCAGCAGCTTCGACGAGTACAATGAGCAGTTCTTC CASSFDEYNEQFF TRBV5-6 NA TRBJ2-1 NA
TGTGCCAGCTCACCTCTCGACTGGGACACTGAAGCTTTCTTT CASSPLDWDTEAFF TRBV18 NA TRBJ1-1 once
TGTGCCTGGAGCCGCCTAGCGGGATTCGATGAGCAGTTCTTC CAWSRLAGFDEQFF TRBV30 TRBD2 TRBJ2-1 NA
TGCGCCAGCAGTGAGGGCGGGACTAGCGAAAAGCAGTACTTC CASSEGGTSEKQYF TRBV10-1 TRBD2 TRBJ2-7 once
TGTGCCAGCTCGACAGACTACTCTGGAAACACCATATATTTT CASSTDYSGNTIYF TRBV2 NA TRBJ1-3 NA
TGTGCCAGTAGTATGCGGTTATTATACGAGCAGTACTTC CASSMRLLYEQYF TRBV19 NA TRBJ2-7 NA
TGCGCCAGCAGCCAAGAAGCCAGAGCCTACGAGCAGTACTTC CASSQEARAYEQYF TRBV4-1 NA TRBJ2-7 NA
TGTGCCAGCAGTCAGCCGGGGACAGACTACTATGGCTACACCTTC CASSQPGTDYYGYTF TRBV6-5 TRBD1 TRBJ1-2 NA
TGCGCCAGCAGCACTAAACAGGGTTACTACGAGCAGTACTTC CASSTKQGYYEQYF TRBV10-2 NA TRBJ2-7 NA
TGTGCCAGCAGTGACCCAGGACAGGGTAAAACTGAAGCTTTCTTT CASSDPGQGKTEAFF TRBV6-1 TRBD1 TRBJ1-1 NA
TGTGCCAGTAGTATACGGGCAGATACGCAGTATTTT CASSIRADTQYF TRBV19 NA TRBJ2-3 NA
TGTGCCAGCAGTGACTGGGCTGGGCAGGGCAGTTCACCCCTCCACTTT CASSDWAGQGSSPLHF TRBV6-1 NA TRBJ1-6 NA
TGTGCCAGTAGTATAAACGGACTAGCGGGAGCCGTCCAAGAGACCCAGTACTTC CASSINGLAGAVQETQYF TRBV19 TRBD2 TRBJ2-5 NA
TGCAGCGTTTCAAACAGGATCACTGAAGCTTTCTTT CSVSNRITEAFF TRBV29-1 NA TRBJ1-1 NA
TGTGCCAGCAGCCCTCTAGCGGGGGGGCTCAATGAGCAGTTCTTC CASSPLAGGLNEQFF TRBV4-2 TRBD2 TRBJ2-1 NA
TGTGCCAGCAGAGTAGCGGGGTCCACAGATACGCAGTATTTT CASRVAGSTDTQYF TRBV6-5 TRBD2 TRBJ2-3 NA
TGCGCCAGCAGCCAAAACCCTGGGGAGCAGTACTTC CASSQNPGEQYF TRBV5-1 NA TRBJ2-7 once
TGTGCCAGCAGCCGGATGAACACTGAAGCTTTCTTT CASSRMNTEAFF TRBV3-1/TRBV3-2 NA TRBJ1-1 NA
TGTGCCAGCAGCTTCGGGGATGGCTACACCTTC CASSFGDGYTF TRBV7-8 NA TRBJ1-2 NA
TGTGCCAGCAGCTTAACTAGCGGGATCAGACATGAGCAGTTCTTC CASSLTSGIRHEQFF TRBV11-2 TRBD2 TRBJ2-1 few
TGTGCCAGCAGTCCATCCGGGACAGGGGCCTATGGCTACACCTTC CASSPSGTGAYGYTF TRBV5-6 TRBD1 TRBJ1-2 once
TGTGCCAGCAGCCAAGGGGGAGCTAGCAGCTTCGCGAACACCGGGGAGCTGTTTTTT CASSQGGASSFANTGELFF TRBV4-2 NA TRBJ2-2 NA
TGTGCCAGCAGTTCTGGTCAGCCCCAGCATTTT CASSSGQPQHF TRBV12-3/TRBV12-4 NA TRBJ1-5 NA